The following is a T cell receptor beta chain sequence with its context. It lacks a known antigen. No quality values exist for individual bases; no much larger clone is one base distant. This sample was taken from a study of T cells in Graves' hyperthyroidism and ophthalmopathy (dated by TCRdb to about 2019). The study in broad terms: Peripheral blood samples were taken at initial diagnosis, before any treatment was given. A discovery cohort of about 95 patients, about 40 with Graves' ophthalmopathy and about 58 with stable Graves' hyperthyroidism, was used to find distinguishing TCR V-J signatures. Prospective prediction of ophthalmopathy was tested in an independent validation cohort consisting of 18 hyperthyroidism patients and more than 15 patients who later progressed to ophthalmopathy. The approximately 95 discovery patients were divided at random into training and test sets in a 7:3 ratio. Thyroid tissue and blood T-cell repertoires from over 5 Graves' hyperthyroidism patients were also compared in the study. Once sampling was done, hyperthyroidism patients were given methimazole at a starting dose of 30 mg daily, whereas ophthalmopathy patients were given high-dose intravenous methylprednisolone. According to the paper, TCR Vbeta CDR3 sequencing was carried out on some 140 peripheral blood samples, which came from approximately 41 ophthalmopathy, 80 or so hyperthyroidism and about 17 progressor patients.

The TCR beta CDR3 regions were amplified from RNA transcripts. A first-round RT-PCR of the TCR CDR3 used the HTBI primer set with the Qiagen OneStep RT-PCR kit. Libraries were constructed in a second round of multiplex PCR, after which size selection and purification were performed. Sequencing of the libraries was done on an Illumina HiSeq2000 using paired-end 100 bp reads. The authors' analysis ran thus. SOAPnuke was used to process the raw data, throwing out any read that contained adapters or uncalled bases, had a mean Phred below 15, or lacked an exact constant-primer or identifier match. COPE v1.2.5 was used to merge high-quality paired reads, and clonotypes were defined as unique nucleotide sequences. MiTCR v1.1 was used to align clonotypes to the IMGT TRBV, TRBD and TRBJ reference segments. Only V-J combinations with frequency above 0.0001, covering roughly 99% of repertoires, were analysed. The TCS score was defined as F50 (clonal expansion) divided by E x V (chaos), with BLOSUM62-based TCRdist calculated between CDR3 peptides within each V-J. Welch's t-statistics and random forest reduced approximately 520 V-J features to 10 to 15, which were used in a naive Bayes classifier (R e1071). Through fastp at Q25 and MiXCR, TCRdb rebuilt clones from the public reads, retaining in-frame beta chains. CDR3 protein duplicates are merged, each entry listing the most common genes and DNA. TCRdb assigned the V and J calls; the authors' analysis was not used. Within this sample are hundreds of thousands of distinct CDR3 sequences, with 11% to 15% of them counted one time only. The biggest ten clones account for roughly 10% of the sample.

Trimming takes 1 base from V and 8 bases from J, and the germline ends sit 22 bases apart. As encoded in the germline V gene, CDR1 is SGDLS while CDR2 is YYNGEE. The CDR3 runs 17 amino acids, cysteine and phenylalanine included. The sequence is cut down to CDR3 DNA, 51 bases in frame from base 1. Stable Graves' hyperthyroidism was defined as the absence of progression to ophthalmopathy over 18 months of follow-up. The hyperthyroidism patients were between 18 and 65 years old and newly diagnosed, with a disease duration of less than 2 months. Any patient with an uncontrolled infection, another autoimmune disease, pregnancy or lactation was excluded. Diagnoses were based on clinical symptoms, serum thyroxine and TRAb, thyroid ultrasound and orbital computed tomography. PBMCs were separated from under 12 ml of fresh peripheral blood using Ficoll-Paque density gradient centrifugation. Trizol reagent was used to extract total RNA, and RNA quality was then checked on an Agilent 2100 Bioanalyzer.

The research as a whole found: Sample size was not statistically predetermined, and blinding of investigators to group allocation was not performed. Most expanded thyroid clonotypes (frequency above 0.001) were also found in blood, which suggests that blood repertoires may mirror thyroid immune responses. In validation, the model predicted progression to ophthalmopathy with just under 71% sensitivity and 72% to 85% specificity, a median of around 6.6 months before onset. Ophthalmopathy was separated from stable hyperthyroidism by a 13 V-J signature model, with approximately 85% sensitivity and roughly 84% specificity obtained in cross-validation and 80%/75% obtained in testing.

This chain joins TRBV9 to TRBJ2-1, with the D gene uncertain. The specimen was blood. The clonotype was recovered from a woman aged 18-35 years with Graves' hyperthyroidism. The CDR3 reads CASSVSADTRPWDEQFF. The sequenced DNA is TGTGCCAGCAGCGTAAGCGCCGATACAAGACCCTGGGATGAGCAGTTCTTC.